Sequencing of this T cell receptor beta chain was carried out in a study of blood T cell repertoires in COVID-19. Looking at the study overall: The cDNA or gDNA used as material had been derived from T cells, B-cell-depleted T cells, or PBMCs.

CDR1 is GTSNPN, CDR2 SVGIG, per germline (reference sequence). With 5 bases removed from V and 2 bases from J, the gap between germline ends came to 11 bases. The CDR3 is 13 residues long. In the original workflow: Nucleated cell number was recorded as an estimate derived from reference gene primer amplification. Produced via immunoSEQ multiplex PCR; TCRdb's table is partial and in-frame only. Clone size and the V and J calls come from that table; the DNA yielded D and trimming. The repertoire holds more than 90,000 clones, with around 76% as singletons. V usage is TRBV30 and J usage is TRBJ2-3, with D tentatively TRBD1 (5 bases). Sequences were obtained from peripheral blood. The receptor comes from an elderly man with acute or convalescent COVID-19. The CDR3 coding sequence is TGTGCCTGGTGGGGCAGTTACACAGATACGCAGTATTTT. It codes for CAWWGSYTDTQYF.